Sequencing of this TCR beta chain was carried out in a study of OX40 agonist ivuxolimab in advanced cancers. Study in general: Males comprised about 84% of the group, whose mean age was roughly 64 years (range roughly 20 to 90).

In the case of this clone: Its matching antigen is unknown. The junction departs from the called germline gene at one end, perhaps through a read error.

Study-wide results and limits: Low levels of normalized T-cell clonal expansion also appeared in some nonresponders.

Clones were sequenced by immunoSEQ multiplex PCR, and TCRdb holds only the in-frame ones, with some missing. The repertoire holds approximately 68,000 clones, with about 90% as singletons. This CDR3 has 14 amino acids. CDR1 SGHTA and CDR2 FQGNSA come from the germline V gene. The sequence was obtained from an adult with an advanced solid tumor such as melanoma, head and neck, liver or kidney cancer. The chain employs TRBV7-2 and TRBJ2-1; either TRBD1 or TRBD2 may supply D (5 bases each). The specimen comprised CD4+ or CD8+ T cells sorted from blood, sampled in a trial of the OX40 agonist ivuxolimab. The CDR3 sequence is CACRAGSSYNEQFF. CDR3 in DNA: TGTGCCTGCAGGGCGGGTAGCTCCTACAATGAGCAGTTCTTC.